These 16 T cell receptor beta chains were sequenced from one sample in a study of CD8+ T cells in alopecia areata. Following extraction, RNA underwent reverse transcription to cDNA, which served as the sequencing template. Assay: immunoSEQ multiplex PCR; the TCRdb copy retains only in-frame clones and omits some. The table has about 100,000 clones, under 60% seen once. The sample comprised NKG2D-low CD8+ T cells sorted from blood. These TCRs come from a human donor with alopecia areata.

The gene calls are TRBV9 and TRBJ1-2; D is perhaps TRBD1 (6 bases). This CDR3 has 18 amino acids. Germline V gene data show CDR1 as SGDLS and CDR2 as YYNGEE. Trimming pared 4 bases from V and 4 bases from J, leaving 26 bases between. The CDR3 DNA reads TGTGCCAGCAGCCCTCAAGGTGGCAGGGGATTTTCGGGCTATGGCTACACCTTC. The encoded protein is CASSPQGGRGFSGYGYTF.

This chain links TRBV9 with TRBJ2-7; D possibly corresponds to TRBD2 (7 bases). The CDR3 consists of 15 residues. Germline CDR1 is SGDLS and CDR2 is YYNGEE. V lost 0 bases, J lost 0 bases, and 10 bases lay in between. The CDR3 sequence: CASSVGGGYSYEQYF. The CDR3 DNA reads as TGTGCCAGCAGCGTAGGGGGGGGCTACTCCTACGAGCAGTACTTC.

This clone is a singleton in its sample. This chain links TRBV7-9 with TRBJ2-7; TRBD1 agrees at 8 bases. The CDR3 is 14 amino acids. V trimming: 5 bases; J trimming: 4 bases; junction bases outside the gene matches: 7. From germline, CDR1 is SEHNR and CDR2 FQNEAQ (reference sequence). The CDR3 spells CASSPKDRAYEQYF. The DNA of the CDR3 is TGTGCCAGCAGCCCAAAGGACAGGGCATACGAGCAGTACTTC.

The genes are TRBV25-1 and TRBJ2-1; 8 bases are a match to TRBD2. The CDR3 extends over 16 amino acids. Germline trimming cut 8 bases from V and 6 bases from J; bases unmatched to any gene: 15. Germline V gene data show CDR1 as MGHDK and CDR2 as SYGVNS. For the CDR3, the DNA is TGTGCCAGCCGTGCGCCAGGCGGGAGGACTGCCAATGAGCAGTTCTTC. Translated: CASRAPGGRTANEQFF.

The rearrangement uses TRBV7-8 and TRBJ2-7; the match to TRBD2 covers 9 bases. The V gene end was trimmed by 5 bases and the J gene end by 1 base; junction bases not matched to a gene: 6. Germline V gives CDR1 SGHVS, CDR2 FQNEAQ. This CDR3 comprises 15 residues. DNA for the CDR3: TGTGCCAGCAGCCTGGAGCTAGCGGGATCCTACGAGCAGTACTTC. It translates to CASSLELAGSYEQYF.

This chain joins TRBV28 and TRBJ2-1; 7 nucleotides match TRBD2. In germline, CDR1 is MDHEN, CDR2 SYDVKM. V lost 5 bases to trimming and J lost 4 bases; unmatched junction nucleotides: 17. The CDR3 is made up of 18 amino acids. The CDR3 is CASSPIYGAGVWYNEQFF. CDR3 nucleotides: TGTGCCAGCAGTCCCATATATGGGGCGGGAGTGTGGTACAATGAGCAGTTCTTC.

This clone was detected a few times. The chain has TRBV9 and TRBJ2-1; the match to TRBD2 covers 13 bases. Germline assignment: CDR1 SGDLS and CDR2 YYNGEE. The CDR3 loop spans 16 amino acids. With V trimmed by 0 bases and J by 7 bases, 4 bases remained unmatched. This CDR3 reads CASSVEGTSGTNEQFF. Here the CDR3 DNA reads TGTGCCAGCAGCGTAGAGGGGACTAGCGGGACAAATGAGCAGTTCTTC.

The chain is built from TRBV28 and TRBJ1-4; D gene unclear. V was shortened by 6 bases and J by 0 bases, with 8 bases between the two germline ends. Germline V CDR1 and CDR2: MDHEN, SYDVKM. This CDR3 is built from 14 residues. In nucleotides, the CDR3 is TGTGCCAGCAGCCCCATAACAACTAATGAAAAACTGTTTTTT. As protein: CASSPITTNEKLFF.

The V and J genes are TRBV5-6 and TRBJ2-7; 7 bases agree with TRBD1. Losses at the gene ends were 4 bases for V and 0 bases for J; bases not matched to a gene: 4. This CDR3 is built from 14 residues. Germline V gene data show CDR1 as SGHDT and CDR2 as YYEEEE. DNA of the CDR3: TGTGCCAGCAGCAGGACAGGCAGCTCCTACGAGCAGTACTTC. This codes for CASSRTGSSYEQYF.

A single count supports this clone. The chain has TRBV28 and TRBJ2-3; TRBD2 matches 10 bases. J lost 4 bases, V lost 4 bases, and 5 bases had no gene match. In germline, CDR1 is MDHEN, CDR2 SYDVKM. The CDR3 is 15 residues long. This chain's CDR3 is CASSSLAGAPDTQYF. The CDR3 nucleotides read TGTGCCAGCAGTTCGCTAGCGGGAGCCCCAGATACGCAGTATTTT.

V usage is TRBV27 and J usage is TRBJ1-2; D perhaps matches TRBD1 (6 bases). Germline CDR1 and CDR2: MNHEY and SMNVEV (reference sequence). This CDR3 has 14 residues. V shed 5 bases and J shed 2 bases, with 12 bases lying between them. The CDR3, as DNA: TGTGCCAGCAGTCCCCCGGGGGGCAACTATGGCTACACCTTC. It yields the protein CASSPPGGNYGYTF.

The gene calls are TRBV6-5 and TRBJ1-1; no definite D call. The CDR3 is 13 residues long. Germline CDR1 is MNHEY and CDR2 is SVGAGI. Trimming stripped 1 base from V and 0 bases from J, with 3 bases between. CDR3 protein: CASSYYVNTEAFF. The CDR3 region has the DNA TGTGCCAGCAGTTACTATGTGAACACTGAAGCTTTCTTT.

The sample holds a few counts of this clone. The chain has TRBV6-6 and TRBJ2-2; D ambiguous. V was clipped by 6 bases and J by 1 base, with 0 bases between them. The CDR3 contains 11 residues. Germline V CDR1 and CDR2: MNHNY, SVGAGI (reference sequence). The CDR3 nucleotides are TGTGCCAGCAGGAACACCGGGGAGCTGTTTTTT. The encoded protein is CASRNTGELFF.

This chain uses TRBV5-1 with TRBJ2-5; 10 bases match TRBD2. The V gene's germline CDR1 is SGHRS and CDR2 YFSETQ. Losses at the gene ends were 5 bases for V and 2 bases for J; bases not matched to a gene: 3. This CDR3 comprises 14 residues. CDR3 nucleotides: TGCGCCAGCAGAATAGCGGGAGGACAAGAGACCCAGTACTTC. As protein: CASRIAGGQETQYF.

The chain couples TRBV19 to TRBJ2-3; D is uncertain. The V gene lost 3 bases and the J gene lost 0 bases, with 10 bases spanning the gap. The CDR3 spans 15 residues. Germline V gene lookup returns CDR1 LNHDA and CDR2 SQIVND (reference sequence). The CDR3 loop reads CASSMAVTSTDTQYF. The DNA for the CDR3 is TGTGCCAGTAGTATGGCGGTTACTAGCACAGATACGCAGTATTTT.

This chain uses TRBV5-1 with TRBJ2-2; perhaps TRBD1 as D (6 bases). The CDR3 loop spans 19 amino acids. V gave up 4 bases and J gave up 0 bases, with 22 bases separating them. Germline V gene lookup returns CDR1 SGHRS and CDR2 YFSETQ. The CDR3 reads CASSLDLGVQGSNTGELFF. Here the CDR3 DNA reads TGCGCCAGCAGCCTAGATCTTGGGGTCCAGGGGTCGAACACCGGGGAGCTGTTTTTT.